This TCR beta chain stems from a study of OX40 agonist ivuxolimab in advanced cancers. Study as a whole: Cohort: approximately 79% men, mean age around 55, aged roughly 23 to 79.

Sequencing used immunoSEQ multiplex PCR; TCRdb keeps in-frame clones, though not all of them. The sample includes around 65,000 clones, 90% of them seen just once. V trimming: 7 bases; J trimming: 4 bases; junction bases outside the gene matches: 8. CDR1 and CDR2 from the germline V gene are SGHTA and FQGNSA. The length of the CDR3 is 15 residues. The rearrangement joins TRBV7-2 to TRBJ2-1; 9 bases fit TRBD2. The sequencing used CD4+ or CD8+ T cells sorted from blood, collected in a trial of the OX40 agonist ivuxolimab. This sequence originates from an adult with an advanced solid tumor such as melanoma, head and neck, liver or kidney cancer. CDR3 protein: CASTSAREGYNEQFF. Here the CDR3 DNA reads TGTGCCAGCACCTCTGCGCGGGAGGGGTACAATGAGCAGTTCTTC.